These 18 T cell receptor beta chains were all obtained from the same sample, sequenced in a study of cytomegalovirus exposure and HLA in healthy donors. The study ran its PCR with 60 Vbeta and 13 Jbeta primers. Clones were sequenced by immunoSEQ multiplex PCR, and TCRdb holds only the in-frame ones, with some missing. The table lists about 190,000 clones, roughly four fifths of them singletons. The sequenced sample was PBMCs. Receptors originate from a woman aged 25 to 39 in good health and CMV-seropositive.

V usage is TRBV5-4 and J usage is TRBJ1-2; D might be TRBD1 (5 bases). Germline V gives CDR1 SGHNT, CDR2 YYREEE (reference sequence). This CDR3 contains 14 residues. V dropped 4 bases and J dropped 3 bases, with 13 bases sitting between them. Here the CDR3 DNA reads TGTGCCAGCAGCCGGGAGAGGGGCCACTATGGCTACACCTTC. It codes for CASSRERGHYGYTF.

The CDR3 DNA follows: TGTGCCAGCATGGAGGACAGGAACACCTACGAGCAGTACTTC. Protein sequence: CASMEDRNTYEQYF. The chain carries TRBV2 and TRBJ2-7; TRBD1 matches at 7 bases. The CDR3 loop spans 14 amino acids. J gave up 2 bases and V 7 bases, and 8 bases lay outside the gene matches. The V gene's germline CDR1 is SNHLY and CDR2 FYNNEI.

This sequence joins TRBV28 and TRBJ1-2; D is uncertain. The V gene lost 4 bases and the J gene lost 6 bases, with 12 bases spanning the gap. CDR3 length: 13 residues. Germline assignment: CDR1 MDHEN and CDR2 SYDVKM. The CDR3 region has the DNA TGTGCCAGCAGTTCGTCCCCGGGGAATGGCTACACCTTC. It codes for CASSSSPGNGYTF.

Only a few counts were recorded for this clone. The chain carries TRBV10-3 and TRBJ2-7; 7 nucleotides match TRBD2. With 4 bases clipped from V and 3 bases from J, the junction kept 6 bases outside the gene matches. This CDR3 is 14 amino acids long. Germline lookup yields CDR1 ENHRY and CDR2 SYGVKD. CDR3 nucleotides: TGTGCCATCAGTGTACTCGGCGGGAGCTACGAGCAGTACTTC. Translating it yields CAISVLGGSYEQYF.

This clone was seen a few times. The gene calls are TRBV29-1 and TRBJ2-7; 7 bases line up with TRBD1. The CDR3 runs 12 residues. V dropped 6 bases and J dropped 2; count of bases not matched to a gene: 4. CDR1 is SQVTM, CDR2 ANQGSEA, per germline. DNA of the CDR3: TGCAGCGTAGAGGGACAGACCTACGAGCAGTACTTC. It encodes CSVEGQTYEQYF.

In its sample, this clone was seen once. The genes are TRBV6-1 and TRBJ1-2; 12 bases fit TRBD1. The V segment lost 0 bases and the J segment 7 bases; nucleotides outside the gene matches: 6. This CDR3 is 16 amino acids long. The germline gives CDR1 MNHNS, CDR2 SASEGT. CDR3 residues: CASSEARGQGASGYTF. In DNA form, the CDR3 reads TGTGCCAGCAGTGAAGCGCGGGGACAGGGGGCGTCTGGCTACACCTTC.

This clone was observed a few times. CDR3 sequence reads: CASSSDRGNEETQYF. The CDR3 DNA reads as TGTGCCAGCAGTTCCGACAGGGGTAACGAAGAGACCCAGTACTTC. The V gene is TRBV27, the J gene TRBJ2-5; TRBD1 matches at 8 bases. Per germline, CDR1 MNHEY and CDR2 SMNVEV (reference sequence). Trimming cost V 4 bases and J 3 bases; bases outside gene matches: 7. The CDR3 is 15 residues long.

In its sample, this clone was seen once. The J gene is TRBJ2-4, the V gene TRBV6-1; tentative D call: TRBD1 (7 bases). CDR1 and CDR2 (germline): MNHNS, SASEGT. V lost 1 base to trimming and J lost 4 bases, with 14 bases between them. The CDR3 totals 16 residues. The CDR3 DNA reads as TGTGCCAGCAGTGAAGAGGAGGGGGCGGCAAAAAACATTCAGTACTTC. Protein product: CASSEEEGAAKNIQYF.

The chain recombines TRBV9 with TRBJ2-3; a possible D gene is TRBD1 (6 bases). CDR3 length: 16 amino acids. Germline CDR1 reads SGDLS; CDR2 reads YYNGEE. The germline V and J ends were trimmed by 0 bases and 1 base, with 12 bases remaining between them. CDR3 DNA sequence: TGTGCCAGCAGCGTAGTGGCTCAGGGGCGCACAGATACGCAGTATTTT. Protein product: CASSVVAQGRTDTQYF.

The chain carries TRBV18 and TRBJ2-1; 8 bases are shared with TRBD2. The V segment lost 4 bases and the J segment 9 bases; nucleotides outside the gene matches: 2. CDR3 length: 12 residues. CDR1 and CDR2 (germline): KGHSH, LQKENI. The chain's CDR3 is CASSLRGGEQFF. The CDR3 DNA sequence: TGTGCCAGCTCACTCCGGGGGGGTGAGCAGTTCTTC.

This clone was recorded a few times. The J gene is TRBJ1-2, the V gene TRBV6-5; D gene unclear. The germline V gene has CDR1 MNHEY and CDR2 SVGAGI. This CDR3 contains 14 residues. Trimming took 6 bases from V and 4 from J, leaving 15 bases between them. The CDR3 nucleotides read TGTGCCAGCAGCATGGAATCGACGGGCTATGGCTACACCTTC. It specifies CASSMESTGYGYTF.

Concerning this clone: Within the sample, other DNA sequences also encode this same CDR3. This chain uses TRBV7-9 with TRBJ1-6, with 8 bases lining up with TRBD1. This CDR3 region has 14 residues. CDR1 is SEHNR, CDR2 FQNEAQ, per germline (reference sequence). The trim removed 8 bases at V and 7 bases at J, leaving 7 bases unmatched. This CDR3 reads CASLPDRGNSPLHF. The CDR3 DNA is TGTGCCAGCCTCCCTGACAGGGGCAATTCACCCCTCCACTTT.

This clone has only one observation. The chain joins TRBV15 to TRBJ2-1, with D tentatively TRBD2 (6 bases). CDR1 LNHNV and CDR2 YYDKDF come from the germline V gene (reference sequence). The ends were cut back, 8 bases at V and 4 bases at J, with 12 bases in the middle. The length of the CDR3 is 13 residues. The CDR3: CATRGKEYNEQFF. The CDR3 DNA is TGTGCCACCCGGGGGAAAGAGTACAATGAGCAGTTCTTC.

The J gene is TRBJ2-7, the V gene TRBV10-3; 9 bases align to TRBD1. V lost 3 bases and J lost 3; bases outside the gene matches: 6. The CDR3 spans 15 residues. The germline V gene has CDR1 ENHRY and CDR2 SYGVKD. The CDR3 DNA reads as TGTGCCATCAGTGATAGTCCGGGACAGGGCTACGAGCAGTACTTC. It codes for CAISDSPGQGYEQYF.

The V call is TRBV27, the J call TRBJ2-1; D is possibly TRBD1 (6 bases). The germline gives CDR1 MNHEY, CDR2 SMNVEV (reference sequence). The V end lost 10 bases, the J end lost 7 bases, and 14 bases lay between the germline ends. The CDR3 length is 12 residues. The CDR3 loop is CAITTRGNEQFF. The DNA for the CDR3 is TGTGCCATTACTACTAGGGGGAATGAGCAGTTCTTC.

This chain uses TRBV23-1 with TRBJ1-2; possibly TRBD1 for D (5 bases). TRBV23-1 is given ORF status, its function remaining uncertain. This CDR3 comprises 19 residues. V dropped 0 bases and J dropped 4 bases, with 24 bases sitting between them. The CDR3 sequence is CASSQSRRSGRAKRYGYTF. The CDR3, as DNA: TGCGCCAGCAGTCAATCGAGACGGTCTGGCAGGGCCAAACGCTATGGCTACACCTTC.

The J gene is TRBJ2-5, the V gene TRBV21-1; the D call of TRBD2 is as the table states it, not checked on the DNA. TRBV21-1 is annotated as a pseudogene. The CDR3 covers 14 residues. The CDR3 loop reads CASSKGRAGETQYF. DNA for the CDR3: TGTGCCAGCAGCAAAGGCAGGGCGGGGGAGACCCAGTACTTC.

CDR3 in DNA: TGTGCCAGCAGCCTAGGGTACGCTCTATACTTC. Residues: CASSLGYALYF. The J gene is TRBJ2-5, the V gene TRBV7-9, with D hard to call. Germline CDR1 SEHNR, CDR2 FQNEAQ (reference sequence). The CDR3 sequence is 11 residues long. Trimming took off 5 bases at V and 14 bases at J, with 15 bases between the two ends.